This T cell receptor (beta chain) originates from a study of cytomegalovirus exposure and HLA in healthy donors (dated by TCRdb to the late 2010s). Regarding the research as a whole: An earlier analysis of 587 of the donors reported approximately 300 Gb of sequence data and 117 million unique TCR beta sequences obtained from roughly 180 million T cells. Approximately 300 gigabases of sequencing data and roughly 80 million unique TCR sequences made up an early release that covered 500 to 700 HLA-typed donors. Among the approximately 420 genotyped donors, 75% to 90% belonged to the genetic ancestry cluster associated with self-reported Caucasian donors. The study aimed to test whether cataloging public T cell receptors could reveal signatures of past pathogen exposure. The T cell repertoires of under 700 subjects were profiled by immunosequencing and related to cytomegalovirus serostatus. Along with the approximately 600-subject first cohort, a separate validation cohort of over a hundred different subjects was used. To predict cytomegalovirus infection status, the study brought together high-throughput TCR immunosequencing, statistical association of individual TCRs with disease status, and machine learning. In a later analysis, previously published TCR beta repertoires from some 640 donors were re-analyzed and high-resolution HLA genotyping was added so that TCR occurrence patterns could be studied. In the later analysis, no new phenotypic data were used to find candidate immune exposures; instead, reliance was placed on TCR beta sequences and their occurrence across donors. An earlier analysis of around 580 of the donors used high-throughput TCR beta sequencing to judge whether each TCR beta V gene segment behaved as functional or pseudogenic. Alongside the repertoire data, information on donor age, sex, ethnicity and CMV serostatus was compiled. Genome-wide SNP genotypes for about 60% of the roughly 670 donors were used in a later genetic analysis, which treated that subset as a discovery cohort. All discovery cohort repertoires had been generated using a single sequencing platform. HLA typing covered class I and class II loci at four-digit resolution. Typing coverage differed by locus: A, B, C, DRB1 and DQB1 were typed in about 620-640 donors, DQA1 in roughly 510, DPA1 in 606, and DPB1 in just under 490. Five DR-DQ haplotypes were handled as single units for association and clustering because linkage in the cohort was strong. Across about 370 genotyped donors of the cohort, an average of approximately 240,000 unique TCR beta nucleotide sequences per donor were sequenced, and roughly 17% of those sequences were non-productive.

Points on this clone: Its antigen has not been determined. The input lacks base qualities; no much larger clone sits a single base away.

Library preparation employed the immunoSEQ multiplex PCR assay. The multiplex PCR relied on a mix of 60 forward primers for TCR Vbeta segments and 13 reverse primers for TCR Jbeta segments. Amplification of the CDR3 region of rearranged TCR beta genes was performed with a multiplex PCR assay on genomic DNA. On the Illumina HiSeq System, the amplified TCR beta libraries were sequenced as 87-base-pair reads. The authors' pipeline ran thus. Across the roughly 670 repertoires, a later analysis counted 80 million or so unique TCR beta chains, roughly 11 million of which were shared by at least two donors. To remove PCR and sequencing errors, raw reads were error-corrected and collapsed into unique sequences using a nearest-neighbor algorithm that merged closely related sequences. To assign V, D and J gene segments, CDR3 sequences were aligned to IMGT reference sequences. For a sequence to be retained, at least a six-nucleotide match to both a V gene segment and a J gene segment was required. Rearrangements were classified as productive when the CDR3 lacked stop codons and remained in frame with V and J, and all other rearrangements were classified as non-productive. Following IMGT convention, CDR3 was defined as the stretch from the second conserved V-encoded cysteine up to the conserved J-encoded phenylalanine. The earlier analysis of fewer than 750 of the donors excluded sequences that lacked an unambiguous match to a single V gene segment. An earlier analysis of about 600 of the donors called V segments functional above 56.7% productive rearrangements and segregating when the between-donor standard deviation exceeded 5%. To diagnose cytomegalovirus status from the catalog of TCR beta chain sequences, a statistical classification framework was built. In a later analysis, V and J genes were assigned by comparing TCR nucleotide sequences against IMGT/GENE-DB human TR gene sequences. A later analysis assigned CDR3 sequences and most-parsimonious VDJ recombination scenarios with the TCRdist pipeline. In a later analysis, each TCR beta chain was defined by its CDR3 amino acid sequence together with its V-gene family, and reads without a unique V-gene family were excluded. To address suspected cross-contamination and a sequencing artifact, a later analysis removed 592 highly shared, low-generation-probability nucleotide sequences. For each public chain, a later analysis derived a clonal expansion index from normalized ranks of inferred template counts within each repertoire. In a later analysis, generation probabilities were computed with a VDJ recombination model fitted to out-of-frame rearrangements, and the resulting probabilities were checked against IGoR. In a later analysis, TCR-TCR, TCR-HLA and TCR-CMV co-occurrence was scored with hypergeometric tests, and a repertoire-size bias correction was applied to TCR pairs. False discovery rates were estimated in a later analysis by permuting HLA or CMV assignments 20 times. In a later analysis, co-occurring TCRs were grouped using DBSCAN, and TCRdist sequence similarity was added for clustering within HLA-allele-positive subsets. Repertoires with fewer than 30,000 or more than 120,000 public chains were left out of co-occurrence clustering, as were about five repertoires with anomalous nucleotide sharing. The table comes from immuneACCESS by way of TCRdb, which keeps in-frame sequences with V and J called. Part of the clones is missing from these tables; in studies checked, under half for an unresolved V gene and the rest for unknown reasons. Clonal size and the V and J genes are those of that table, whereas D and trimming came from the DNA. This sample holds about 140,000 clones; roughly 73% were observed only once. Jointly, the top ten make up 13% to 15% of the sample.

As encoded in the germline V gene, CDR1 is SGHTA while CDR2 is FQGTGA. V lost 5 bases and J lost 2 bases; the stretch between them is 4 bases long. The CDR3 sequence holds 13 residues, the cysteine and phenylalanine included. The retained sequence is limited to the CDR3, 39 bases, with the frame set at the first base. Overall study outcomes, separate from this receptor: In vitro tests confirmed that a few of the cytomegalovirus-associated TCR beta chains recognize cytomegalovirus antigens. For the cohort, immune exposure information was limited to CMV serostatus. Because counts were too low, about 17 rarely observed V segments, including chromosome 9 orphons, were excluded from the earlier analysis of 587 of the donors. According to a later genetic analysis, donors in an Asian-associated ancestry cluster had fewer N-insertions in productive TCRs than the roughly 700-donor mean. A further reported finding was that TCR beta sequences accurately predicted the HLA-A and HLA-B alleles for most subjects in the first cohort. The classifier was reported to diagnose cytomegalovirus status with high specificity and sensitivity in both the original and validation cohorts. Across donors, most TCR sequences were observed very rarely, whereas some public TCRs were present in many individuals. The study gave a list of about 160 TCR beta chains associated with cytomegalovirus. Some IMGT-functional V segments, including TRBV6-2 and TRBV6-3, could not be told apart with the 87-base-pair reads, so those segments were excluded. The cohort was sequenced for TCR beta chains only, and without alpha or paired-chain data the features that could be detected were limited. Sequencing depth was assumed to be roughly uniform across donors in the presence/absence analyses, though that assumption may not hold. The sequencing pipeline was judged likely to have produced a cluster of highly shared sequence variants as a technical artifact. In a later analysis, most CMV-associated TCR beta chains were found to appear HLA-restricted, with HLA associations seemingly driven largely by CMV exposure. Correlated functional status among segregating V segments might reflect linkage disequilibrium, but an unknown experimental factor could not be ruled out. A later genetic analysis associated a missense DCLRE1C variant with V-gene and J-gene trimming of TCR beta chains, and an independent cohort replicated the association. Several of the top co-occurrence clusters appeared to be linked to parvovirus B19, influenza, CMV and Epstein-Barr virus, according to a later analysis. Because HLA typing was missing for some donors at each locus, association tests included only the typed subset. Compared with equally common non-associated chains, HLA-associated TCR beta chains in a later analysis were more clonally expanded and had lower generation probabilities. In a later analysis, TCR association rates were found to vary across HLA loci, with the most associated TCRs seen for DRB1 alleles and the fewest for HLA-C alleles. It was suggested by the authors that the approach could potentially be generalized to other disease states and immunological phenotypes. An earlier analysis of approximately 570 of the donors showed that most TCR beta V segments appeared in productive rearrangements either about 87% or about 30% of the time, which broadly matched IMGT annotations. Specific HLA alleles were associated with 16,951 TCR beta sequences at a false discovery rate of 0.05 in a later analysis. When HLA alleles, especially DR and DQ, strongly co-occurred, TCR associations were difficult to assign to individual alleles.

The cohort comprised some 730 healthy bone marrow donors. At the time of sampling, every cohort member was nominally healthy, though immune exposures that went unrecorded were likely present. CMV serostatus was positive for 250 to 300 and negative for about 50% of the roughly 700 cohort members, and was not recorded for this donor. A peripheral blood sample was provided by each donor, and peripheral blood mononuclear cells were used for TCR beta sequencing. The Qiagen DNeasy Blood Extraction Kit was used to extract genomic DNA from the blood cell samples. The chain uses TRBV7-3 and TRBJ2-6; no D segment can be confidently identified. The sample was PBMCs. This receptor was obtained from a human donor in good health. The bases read TGTGCCAGCAGCCCAACTGGGGCCAACGTCCTGACTTTC. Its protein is CASSPTGANVLTF.